This TCR beta chain was recovered during a study of regulatory T cells in long-lasting Graves disease. Noted time point: persistent/refractory GD, antithyroid drugs over 5 years with positive TRAb. Scientists built the TCR library using RNA that was extracted from PBMCs. According to the study, TCR beta libraries were built with iRepertoire HTBI primers and CDR3-region Arm-PCR. MiXCR, applied by TCRdb to the multiplex PCR reads, yields one record per CDR3 protein. The table has about 290,000 distinct CDR3 sequences, 20% to 25% seen once. This clonotype turned up a few times. One junction end does not reproduce the germline sequence, and a read error may be involved. The CDR3 has 13 residues. Per the germline V gene, CDR1 is SGHRS and CDR2 is YFSETQ.

The receptor was derived from a female donor with Graves disease. Sequenced material: peripheral blood mononuclear cells (PBMCs), taken when the disease was refractory, from a patient treated with antithyroid drugs. V is TRBV5-1 and J is TRBJ2-7; D may be TRBD2 (6 bases). CDR3 sequence (DNA): TGTGCCAGCAGCTTTGGGACTGTTTACGAGCAGTACTTC. Encoded protein: CASSFGTVYEQYF.